Below, one TCR beta chain is given with its context. This receptor's antigen is unknown. No qualities accompany the bases; no much larger clone lies one base away. Genomic DNA was isolated from the sorted cells so that the TCRbeta CDR3 region could be sequenced. TCRbeta CDR3 regions were sequenced using the immunoSEQ Assay. The immuneACCESS repertoire file appears here via TCRdb, limited to in-frame rearrangements. These files lack a portion of the clones; in checked studies, under half of the deficit traces to unresolved V genes, and the cause of the others is not known. In all, the sample holds roughly 24,000 clones, and roughly nine tenths of those were seen once. The ten largest clones represent roughly 30% of the sample. The data originate from a study of OX40 agonist ivuxolimab in advanced cancers. Regarding the complete study: The costimulatory receptor OX40 (CD134) was targeted by ivuxolimab, a fully human IgG2 agonistic monoclonal antibody. Intravenous ivuxolimab was administered to patients every 2 weeks at six dose levels: 0.01, 0.1, 0.3, 1.5, 3 and 10 mg/kg. Of the 50 to 55 dose-escalation patients, hepatocellular carcinoma was present in about 20, melanoma in roughly 15, renal cell carcinoma in 9 and head and neck cancer in 9. The dose-escalation cohort was around 83% male with a mean age of around 64 years, ranging from about 20 to 80. Patients were allowed to have had prior anti-PD-1, anti-PD-L1 or anti-CTLA-4 therapy, and approximately 41% of the dose-escalation patients had previously received checkpoint inhibitors. Partial responses occurred in three dose-escalation patients, of whom one had hepatocellular carcinoma and two had cutaneous melanoma. Peripheral TCRbeta sequencing was intended to test whether TCR sequence diversity was altered and clonal T-cell expansion was caused by ivuxolimab. The paper reports the monotherapy dose-escalation portion (N of about 50 patients) of the phase I ivuxolimab trial. Paper-wide results and their limitations: Low levels of normalized T-cell clonal expansion were also seen in some nonresponding patients. In the 0.1-3.0 mg/kg groups, partial responders had among the lowest normalized peripheral clonal expansion, particularly in CD8+ T cells. After ivuxolimab, CD8+ T cells had more expanded clones than CD4+ T cells on average. The antigen specificity of the peripheral T cells that underwent clonal expansion was not determined. At doses of 0.1 to 3.0 mg/kg, clonal expansion of both CD4+ and CD8+ blood T cells was observed from baseline to week 6.

Patients with a history of autoimmune disease or receiving systemic immunosuppression were excluded from the trial. Peripheral blood for TCR sequencing was drawn from every dose cohort at baseline, at cycle 4 day 1 and at cycle 7 day 1. The samples were drawn from a first-in-human, open-label, multicenter phase I dose-escalation trial of ivuxolimab. Adults with locally advanced or metastatic melanoma, renal cell, hepatocellular, or head and neck squamous cell carcinoma were enrolled in the trial. CD4+ and CD8+ T cells were sorted separately from peripheral blood before TCR sequencing. The sequence was collected from an adult with an advanced solid tumor such as melanoma, head and neck, liver or kidney cancer. The sample was CD4+ or CD8+ T cells sorted from blood, taken in a trial of the OX40 agonist ivuxolimab.

The DNA reads TGCGCCAGCAGCATTACAGGGGTTGATGAAAAACTGTTTTTT. Its translation is CASSITGVDEKLFF. The V gene is TRBV4-1 and the J gene is TRBJ1-4; the central 7 bases match TRBD1. CDR1 MGHRA and CDR2 YSYEKL are derived from the germline V gene. From the cysteine through the phenylalanine, the CDR3 covers 14 amino acids. Only CDR3 DNA remains: 42 bases, in frame from the first base. V loses 5 bases at its end and J loses 6 bases; junction bases beyond the gene matches: 6.